What follows describes a single TCR beta chain. Its antigen is undetermined. Germline CDR1 LGHNA, CDR2 YSLEER. The CDR3 has 16 amino acids. V was pared by 0 bases and J by 2 bases, with 12 bases between. The data originate from a study of a mutant IDH1 vaccine in newly diagnosed glioma. For the study at large: Therapy received beforehand was radiotherapy, temozolomide, or both, with most patients given both.

Regarding the study as a whole: The vaccine induced immune responses, and these occurred in roughly 95% of patients.

As to time point: baseline, week 1 (first vaccination visit). Stated treatment: pre-vaccination baseline after standard-of-care therapy. There were new WHO grade 3 or 4 astrocytomas in the donors, and these were IDH1-mutant and ATRX-lost. TCRdb keeps only in-frame clones here, not all; method: immunoSEQ multiplex PCR. The table has approximately 35,000 clones, roughly nine tenths seen once. The receptor was isolated from a middle-aged woman with glioma. The sample in question was PBMCs, obtained from a glioma patient treated with radiotherapy, temozolomide or both. The V and J genes are TRBV4-3 and TRBJ2-3; the D gene is possibly TRBD1 (6 bases). CDR3 region: CASSQEFQGYTDTQYF. CDR3 nucleotides: TGCGCCAGCAGCCAAGAATTTCAGGGGTACACAGATACGCAGTATTTT.